This TCR beta chain comes out of a study of beta chain features in type 1 diabetes. This clone was seen a few times. Its antigen remains unknown. The study, taken as a whole, reports: Comparison showed that naive, central memory and Treg TCRB repertoires appeared more similar among patients than among healthy donors.

The study reverse transcribed the entire isolated RNA, so it sequenced expressed TCRB transcripts. The method was immunoSEQ multiplex PCR; TCRdb's version includes in-frame clones alone and lacks a portion of them. The table includes a few hundred thousand clones, 7.5% to 10% detected once. The V gene's germline CDR1 is SGHTA and CDR2 FQGTGA. With V trimmed by 5 bases and J by 7 bases, 10 bases remained unmatched. The CDR3 is made up of 15 amino acids. V and J are TRBV7-3 and TRBJ2-1; 8 bases align to TRBD2. Material for sequencing was naive CD4+ T cells from blood. The TCR was taken from a woman aged 18 to 35 in good health. The DNA for the CDR3 is TGTGCCAGCAGCCTTCTCGGTAGCGGGGTTAATGAGCAGTTCTTC. It specifies CASSLLGSGVNEQFF. Drawing the rest from reference TRBV7-3 and TRBJ2-1, the complete variable domain is GAGVSQTPSNKVTEKGKYVELRCDPISGHTALYWYRQSLGQGPEFLIYFQGTGAADDSGLPNDRFFAVRPEGSVSTLKIQRTERGDSAVYLCASSLLGSGVNEQFFGPGTRLTVL.